These 8 T cell receptor beta chains were sequenced from one sample in a study of cytomegalovirus exposure and HLA in healthy donors. PCR amplification relied on 60 Vbeta primers (plus 13 Jbeta primers). Only in-frame clones appear in the TCRdb table, and some are missing; sequencing was by immunoSEQ multiplex PCR. This table holds more than 200,000 clones, roughly 82% found once. The sequenced material came from PBMCs. These receptors were obtained from a man aged 40-55 years in good health and CMV-seropositive.

Here the CDR3 DNA reads TGTGCCAGCAGCGTAGCTACGCGGGAGGGCCAAGAGACCCAGTACTTC. Amino acid sequence: CASSVATREGQETQYF. This sequence joins TRBV9 and TRBJ2-5, with TRBD2 matching 9 bases. This CDR3 contains 16 residues. The J segment lost 1 base and the V segment lost 0 bases, leaving 4 bases of the junction unmatched. From germline, CDR1 is SGDLS and CDR2 YYNGEE.

CDR3 sequence reads: CASMRGDSGNTIYF. The DNA for the CDR3 is TGTGCCAGCATGCGGGGAGACTCTGGAAACACCATATATTTT. The V gene is TRBV7-9, the J gene TRBJ1-3, with unresolved D. Trimming cost V 7 bases and J 0 bases, with 10 bases left between them. Germline assignment: CDR1 SEHNR and CDR2 FQNEAQ (reference sequence). The length of the CDR3 is 14 residues.

This chain connects TRBV7-9 to TRBJ1-5; maybe TRBD1 (5 bases). The V end was cut by 5 bases, the J end by 3 bases, with 8 bases between. This CDR3 region has 13 residues. CDR1 is SEHNR and CDR2 is FQNEAQ in the germline V gene (reference sequence). The CDR3 sequence: CASSQGDNQPQHF. In nucleotides, the CDR3 is TGTGCCAGCAGCCAGGGCGACAATCAGCCCCAGCATTTT.

The rearrangement uses TRBV27 and TRBJ1-2; the match to TRBD1 covers 8 bases. The junction had 6 bases not matched to a gene; V was cut back by 0 bases and J by 0 bases. Germline CDR1 is MNHEY and CDR2 is SMNVEV (reference sequence). The CDR3 loop spans 17 amino acids. CDR3 DNA sequence: TGTGCCAGCAGTTTATCGGACAGGGTAGCGGCTAACTATGGCTACACCTTC. This encodes CASSLSDRVAANYGYTF.

The genes are TRBV6-5 and TRBJ2-7, with 8 bases matching TRBD1. The CDR3 runs 13 residues. The germline V gene has CDR1 MNHEY and CDR2 SVGAGI. V was clipped by 7 bases and J by 7 bases; unmatched bases: 9. The CDR3 reads CASTVQGAGEQYV. The CDR3 coding sequence is TGTGCCAGCACTGTCCAGGGGGCAGGTGAGCAGTACGTC.

This sequence joins TRBV15 and TRBJ2-5; D is perhaps TRBD1 (6 bases). The length of the CDR3 is 15 residues. Per the germline V gene, CDR1 is LNHNV and CDR2 is YYDKDF (reference sequence). The V gene lost 3 bases and the J gene lost 2 bases, with 13 bases spanning the gap. In nucleotides, the CDR3 is TGTGCCACCAGCAGGGGAAAGGGACAACAAGAGACCCAGTACTTC. This encodes CATSRGKGQQETQYF.

The CDR3 loop is CASSLGQGTVYEQYV. The CDR3 nucleotides read TGTGCCAGCAGCTTGGGACAGGGTACGGTTTACGAGCAGTACGTC. The genes are TRBV7-9 and TRBJ2-7, with 9 bases aligning to TRBD1. From germline, CDR1 is SEHNR and CDR2 FQNEAQ (reference sequence). This CDR3 contains 15 residues. Trimming removed 3 bases from V and 4 bases from J; junction bases left unmatched: 7.

The chain is built from TRBV19 and TRBJ1-1, with 10 bases matching TRBD1. V lost 5 bases to trimming and J lost 1 base; unmatched junction nucleotides: 7. CDR3 length: 16 amino acids. Germline assignment: CDR1 LNHDA and CDR2 SQIVND (reference sequence). CDR3 nucleotides: TGTGCCAGTAGTCTTCGGACAGGGGGTGCGAACACTGAAGCTTTCTTT. This translates into CASSLRTGGANTEAFF.